The following is a TCR beta chain sequence with its context. The antigen is undetermined. The PCR employed 60 Vbeta primers together with 13 Jbeta primers. TCRdb's table, derived via immunoSEQ multiplex PCR, lists solely in-frame clones and lacks some. In total, the table holds roughly 31,000 clones. This sample is part of a study of cytomegalovirus exposure and HLA in healthy donors. Study-level results: In an earlier analysis, most TCR beta V segments were productive about 87% or about 30% of the time. TCR beta chains numbering about 160 were designated cytomegalovirus-associated. Analyses of presence and absence presupposed an approximately uniform sequencing depth across donors.

The trim removed 5 bases at V and 7 bases at J, leaving 13 bases unmatched. CDR1 and CDR2 (germline): SGHTA, FQGNSA. The CDR3 has 15 amino acids. Source material: PBMCs. The TCR was taken from a man in his thirties or forties in good health and CMV-seronegative. The J gene is TRBJ1-2, the V gene TRBV7-2; the match to TRBD1 covers 7 bases. The DNA of the CDR3 is TGTGCCAGCAGCGCCTACGGGACAGCGAGTCTTGGCTACACCTTC. It codes for CASSAYGTASLGYTF.